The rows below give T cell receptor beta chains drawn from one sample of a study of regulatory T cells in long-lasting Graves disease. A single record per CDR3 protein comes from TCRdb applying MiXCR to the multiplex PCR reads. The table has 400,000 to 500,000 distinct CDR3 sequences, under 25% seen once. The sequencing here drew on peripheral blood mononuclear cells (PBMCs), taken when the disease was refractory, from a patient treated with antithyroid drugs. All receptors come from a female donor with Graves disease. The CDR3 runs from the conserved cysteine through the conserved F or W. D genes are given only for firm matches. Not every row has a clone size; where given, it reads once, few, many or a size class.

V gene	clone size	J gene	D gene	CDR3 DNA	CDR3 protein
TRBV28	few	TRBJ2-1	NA	TGTGCCAGCAGTTTTGAGCAGGGCTCCTACAATGAGCAGTTCTTC	CASSFEQGSYNEQFF
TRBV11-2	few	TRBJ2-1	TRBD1	TGTGCCACCACCCGGGACAGGGGTGTCTACAATGAGCAGTTCTTC	CATTRDRGVYNEQFF
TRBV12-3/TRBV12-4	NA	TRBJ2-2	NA	TGTGCCAGCAAACGGGATGGGAACGGGGAGCTGTTTTTT	CASKRDGNGELFF
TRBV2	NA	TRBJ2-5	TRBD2	TGTGCCAGCGGGACTAGCGGGAGCGGTGAGACCCAGTACTTC	CASGTSGSGETQYF
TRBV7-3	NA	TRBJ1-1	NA	TGTGCCAGCAGCTCATCAGGAGGGCGAACTTTCTTT	CASSSSGGRTFF
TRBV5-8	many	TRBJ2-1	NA	TGTGCCAGCAGCTTGGCCGGAGAGGGCTACAATGAGCAGTTCTTC	CASSLAGEGYNEQFF
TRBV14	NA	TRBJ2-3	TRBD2	TGTGCCAGCAGCCAAGACCGCGGGAGGGCCATAGATACGCAGTATTTT	CASSQDRGRAIDTQYF
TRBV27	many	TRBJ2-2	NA	TGTGCCAGCAGTTTAAGTGTGGGAAAGAAAAACACCGGGGAGCTGTTTTTT	CASSLSVGKKNTGELFF
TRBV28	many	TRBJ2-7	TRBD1	TGTGCCAGCCACTCGTGGGGACAGGGGACCTACGAGCAGTACTTC	CASHSWGQGTYEQYF
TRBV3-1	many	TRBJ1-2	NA	TGTGCCAGCAGCCATGTGGACAGATCATCTAACTATGGCTACACCTTC	CASSHVDRSSNYGYTF
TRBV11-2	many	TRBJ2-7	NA	TGTGCCAGCAGCGCCCTTACCCCCTACGAGCAGTACTTC	CASSALTPYEQYF
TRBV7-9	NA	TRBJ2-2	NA	TGTGCCAGCAGCCCCCACGGCCAGGGTAGGACCGGGGAGCTGTTTTTT	CASSPHGQGRTGELFF
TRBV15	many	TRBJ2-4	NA	TGTGCCACCAGCAGAGATAGGGGACGCACGGCGTACTTC	CATSRDRGRTAYF
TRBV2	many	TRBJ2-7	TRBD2	TGTGCCAGCACCAACGGGACTAGCGGCCCCTACGAGCAGTACTTC	CASTNGTSGPYEQYF
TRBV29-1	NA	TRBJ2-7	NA	TGCAGCGTTGAAACATCCGAGGGGTCCTACGAGCAGTACTTC	CSVETSEGSYEQYF
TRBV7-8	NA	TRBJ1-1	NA	TGTGCCAGCAGCTTAGGGGTAGGGGATGAAGCTTTCTTT	CASSLGVGDEAFF
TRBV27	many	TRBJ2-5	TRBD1	TGTGCCAGCGATATGGGACAGGGGGCCGAAGAGACCCAGTACTTC	CASDMGQGAEETQYF
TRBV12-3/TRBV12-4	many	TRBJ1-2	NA	TGTGCCAGCAGCCCAATCGGGGAAAACTATGGCTACACCTTC	CASSPIGENYGYTF
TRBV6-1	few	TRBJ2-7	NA	TGTGCCAGCAGTGCGACAGCTGGGACGCCCTACGAGCAGTACTTC	CASSATAGTPYEQYF
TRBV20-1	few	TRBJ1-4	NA	TGCAGTGCTAGAGGATCTTATAATGAAAAACTGTTTTTT	CSARGSYNEKLFF
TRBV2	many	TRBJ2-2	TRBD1	TGTGCCAGCAGTGAAGCTTTAAGGGACAGGTTAACCGGGGAGCTGTTTTTT	CASSEALRDRLTGELFF
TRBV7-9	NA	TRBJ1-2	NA	TGTGCCAGCAGCTTACAGGGGACTCAAGGCTACACCTTC	CASSLQGTQGYTF
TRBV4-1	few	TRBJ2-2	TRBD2	TGCGCCAGCAGCCAAACTAGACTAGCGGGGGGCACCGGGGAGCTGTTTTTT	CASSQTRLAGGTGELFF
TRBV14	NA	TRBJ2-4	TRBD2	TGTGCCAGCAGCTCTGAGCCGGGACTAGCGGCTAGTTTGTACTTC	CASSSEPGLAASLYF
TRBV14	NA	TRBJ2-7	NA	TGTGCCAGCAGCCCCAGTGGTAGCGAGCAGTACTTC	CASSPSGSEQYF
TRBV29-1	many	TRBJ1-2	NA	TGCAGCGTTGTTGAGCAGGGAGGTGGCTACACCTTC	CSVVEQGGGYTF
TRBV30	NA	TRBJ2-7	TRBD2	TGTGCCTGGAACAGACTAGCGGGAGATGAGCAGTACTTC	CAWNRLAGDEQYF
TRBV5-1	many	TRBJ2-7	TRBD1	TGCGCCAGCAACCGGGACAGGAACTACGAGCAGTACTTC	CASNRDRNYEQYF
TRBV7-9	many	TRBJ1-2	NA	TGTGCCAGCAGCAAACCGGGGTTTGGCTACACCTTC	CASSKPGFGYTF
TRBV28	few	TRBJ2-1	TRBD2	TGTGCCAGCAGTTTGGGACCGGGACTAGCGGGGGTGGGCAATGAGCAGTTCTTC	CASSLGPGLAGVGNEQFF
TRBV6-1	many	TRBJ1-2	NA	TGTGCCAGCAGACCGAACAGGGATGGCTACACCTTC	CASRPNRDGYTF
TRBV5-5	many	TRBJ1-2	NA	TGTGCCAGCAGCTTAGATCCCAGGACGACTGGCTACACCTTC	CASSLDPRTTGYTF
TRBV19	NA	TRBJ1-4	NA	TGTGCCACTACAGACAGACTTAATGAAAAACTGTTTTTT	CATTDRLNEKLFF